The 17 T cell receptor beta chains below all came from one sample that was sequenced in a study of monozygotic twins with inflammatory bowel disease. For each CDR3 protein, TCRdb gives one entry from its re-call of the 5' RACE reads, without DNA. This sample carries fewer than 110,000 distinct CDR3 sequences, with 1.5% to 2% going to the ten biggest clones. The specimen was blood. The receptors here all came from a human donor with ulcerative colitis or Crohn's disease, or a healthy co-twin of an affected twin (not recorded which).

The chain is built from TRBV7-9 and TRBJ1-5. The CDR3 spans 12 residues. CDR1 SEHNR and CDR2 FQNEAQ come from the germline V gene (reference sequence). The CDR3 loop is CASSNSLSPQHF.

This sequence joins TRBV20-1 and TRBJ2-1; as DNA is missing, the TRBD2 call by TCRdb cannot be tested. The length of the CDR3 is 15 residues. Per germline, CDR1 DFQATT and CDR2 SNEGSKA (reference sequence). CDR3 region: CSARGLAGPYNEQFF.

The rearrangement joins TRBV6-5 to TRBJ2-7; with no DNA, the TCRdb D assignment of TRBD1 cannot be verified. The CDR3 length is 15 residues. Germline V gene sequence: CDR1 MNHEY, CDR2 SVGAGI. The CDR3 is CASSLPTGGTYEQYF.

The rearrangement uses TRBV20-1 and TRBJ2-1; the TCRdb call, TRBD2, lacks DNA for checking. Per the germline V gene, CDR1 is DFQATT and CDR2 is SNEGSKA (reference sequence). This CDR3 spans 14 amino acids. The CDR3 loop is CSAGTGSSYNEQFF.

The chain employs TRBV20-1 and TRBJ2-3; with no DNA, the TCRdb D assignment of TRBD2 cannot be verified. The germline CDR1 and CDR2 sequences are DFQATT and SNEGSKA (reference sequence). The CDR3 is 15 residues long. The CDR3 reads CSASPAGGPTDTQYF.

The rearrangement links TRBV25-1 to TRBJ2-1; checking the TCRdb D call of TRBD1 is not possible without DNA. Germline CDR1 MGHDK, CDR2 SYGVNS. The length of the CDR3 is 15 residues. The CDR3 is CASGEWAGGFGEQFF.

V gene TRBV20-1 combines with J gene TRBJ2-7; no DNA is available, so the TRBD1 call from TCRdb remains unchecked. Germline CDR1 DFQATT, CDR2 SNEGSKA (reference sequence). CDR3 length equals 13 residues. CDR3 in amino acids: CSATEGGLDEQYF.

The V and J genes are TRBV10-3 and TRBJ1-1. Per the germline V gene, CDR1 is ENHRY and CDR2 is SYGVKD. The CDR3 spans 12 residues. The CDR3 reads CAIGRMNTEAFF.

The rearrangement links TRBV2 to TRBJ2-4. CDR1 and CDR2 (germline): SNHLY, FYNNEI. The CDR3 extends over 13 amino acids. The CDR3 protein is CASSGLAKNIQYF.

CDR3 sequence: CASSPARPVTYNEQFF. V usage is TRBV18 and J usage is TRBJ2-1; the D call from TCRdb, TRBD1, cannot be confirmed without DNA. The CDR3 is 16 residues long. Germline CDR1 is KGHSH and CDR2 is LQKENI.

This rearrangement joins TRBV14 to TRBJ2-7; TCRdb returns TRBD2, unconfirmable since there is no DNA. The CDR3 runs to 15 residues. CDR1 SGHDN and CDR2 FVKESK come from the germline V gene. The CDR3 protein is CASSRVGSLNYEQYF. The full variable domain, rest sourced from reference TRBV14 and TRBJ2-7, is EAGVTQFPSHSVIEKGQTVTLRCDPISGHDNLYWYRRVMGKEIKFLLHFVKESKQDESGMPNNRFLAERTGGTYSTLKVQPAELEDSGVYFCASSRVGSLNYEQYFGPGTRLTVT.

The chain is built from TRBV28 and TRBJ2-1; the TCRdb call, TRBD1, lacks DNA for checking. The CDR3 length is 14 residues. CDR1 is MDHEN, CDR2 SYDVKM, per germline. CDR3 sequence: CASRQRDRVLEQFF.

The chain couples TRBV7-6 to TRBJ2-7; TCRdb lists TRBD1, though no DNA is available to test this call. Germline CDR1 SGHVS, CDR2 FNYEAQ. The CDR3 sequence is 15 residues long. This CDR3 is CASSAGTGLFYEQYF.

The chain recombines TRBV13 with TRBJ1-1. CDR3 length equals 13 residues. Germline V CDR1 and CDR2: PRHDT, FYEKMQ (reference sequence). The CDR3 sequence is CASSPRRNTEAFF.

The V and J genes are TRBV10-3 and TRBJ1-6; lacking DNA, the TRBD1 call made by TCRdb goes unchecked. The germline V gene encodes CDR1 ENHRY and CDR2 SYGVKD. The CDR3 is made up of 14 amino acids. The CDR3 protein is CAIRRQAVNSPLHF.

This chain connects TRBV11-2 to TRBJ2-2; TCRdb names TRBD2, which stays unverified in the absence of DNA. The germline V gene encodes CDR1 SGHAT and CDR2 FQNNGV. The CDR3 runs 16 residues. The CDR3: CASSHGLAGNGGELFF.

The gene calls are TRBV7-3 and TRBJ2-1. The V gene's germline CDR1 is SGHTA and CDR2 FQGTGA. The CDR3 extends over 15 amino acids. This CDR3 is CASSHGQRSYNEQFF.